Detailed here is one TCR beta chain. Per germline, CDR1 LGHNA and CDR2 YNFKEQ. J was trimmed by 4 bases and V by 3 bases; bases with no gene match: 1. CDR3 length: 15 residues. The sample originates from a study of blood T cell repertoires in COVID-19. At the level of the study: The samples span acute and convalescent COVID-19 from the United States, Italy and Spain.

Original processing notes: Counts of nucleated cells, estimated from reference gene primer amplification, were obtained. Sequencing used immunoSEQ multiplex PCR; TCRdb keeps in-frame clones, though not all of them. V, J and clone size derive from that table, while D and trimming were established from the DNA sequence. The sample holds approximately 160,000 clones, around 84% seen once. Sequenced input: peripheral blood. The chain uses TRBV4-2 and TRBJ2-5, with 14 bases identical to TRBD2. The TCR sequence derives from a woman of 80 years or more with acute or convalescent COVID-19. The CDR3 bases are TGTGCCAGCAGCCAGGGGACTAGCGGGGGAGAGACCCAGTACTTC. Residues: CASSQGTSGGETQYF.